Below are 16 T cell receptor beta chains sequenced from a single sample in a study of T cell responses to AZD1222 COVID-19 vaccine. Profiling relied on immunoSEQ multiplex PCR, and the TCRdb table lists in-frame clones only, not all of them. This table has some 140,000 clones, 90% to 95% appearing once. Sequencing was performed on peripheral blood, taken 28 days after the second AZD1222 dose. The receptors here all came from an adult who received the AZD1222 COVID-19 vaccine.

V usage is TRBV7-9 and J usage is TRBJ1-2; no firm D call. Germline CDR1 SEHNR, CDR2 FQNEAQ (reference sequence). Trimming removed 6 bases from V and 7 bases from J, with 15 bases in between. This CDR3 is built from 13 residues. Here the CDR3 reads CASSLARATGYTF. The CDR3, as DNA: TGTGCCAGCAGTCTAGCAAGGGCTACTGGCTACACCTTC.

This rearrangement joins TRBV2 to TRBJ2-2; TRBD1 is a possible D gene (5 bases). The CDR3 has 15 residues. The ends were cut back, 2 bases at V and 4 bases at J, with 11 bases in the middle. The germline CDR1 and CDR2 sequences are SNHLY and FYNNEI. CDR3 sequence (DNA): TGTGCCAGCAGTGAAAGGGGCCCATTCACCGGGGAGCTGTTTTTT. It codes for CASSERGPFTGELFF.

The chain is built from TRBV11-2 and TRBJ2-7; 9 nucleotides match TRBD1. In germline, CDR1 is SGHAT, CDR2 FQNNGV. The CDR3 is 17 amino acids. Unmatched junction bases numbered 11, after V lost 0 bases and J lost 5 bases. The CDR3 region is CASSLDGAGQGFDEQYF. The CDR3, as DNA: TGTGCCAGCAGCTTAGATGGGGCGGGACAGGGTTTCGACGAGCAGTACTTC.

The chain is built from TRBV18 and TRBJ2-7; no reliable D call. The V and J ends lost 2 bases and 1 base respectively, with 9 bases between them. In germline, CDR1 is KGHSH, CDR2 LQKENI. The CDR3 consists of 14 residues. The CDR3: CASSPGDTSYEQYF. For the CDR3, the DNA is TGTGCCAGCTCACCAGGGGATACGTCCTACGAGCAGTACTTC.

The table lists this clone with a count of one. This sequence joins TRBV7-9 and TRBJ2-2; TRBD2 is a possible D gene (6 bases). V shed 2 bases and J shed 4 bases, with 17 bases lying between them. The CDR3 consists of 17 residues. Looked up from germline, CDR1 is SEHNR and CDR2 is FQNEAQ (reference sequence). CDR3 amino acids: CASSLLRTTSPTGELFF. DNA of the CDR3: TGTGCCAGCAGCTTATTGCGGACTACCTCTCCCACCGGGGAGCTGTTTTTT. The complete variable domain, with remaining parts taken from reference TRBV7-9 and TRBJ2-2, reads DTGVSQNPRHKITKRGQNVTFRCDPISEHNRLYWYRQTLGQGPEFLTYFQNEAQLEKSRLLSDRFSAERPKGSFSTLEIQRTEQGDSAMYLCASSLLRTTSPTGELFFGEGSRLTVL.

The chain recombines TRBV4-1 with TRBJ2-7, with D perhaps matching TRBD1 (6 bases). CDR3 length: 15 residues. V was trimmed by 2 bases and J by 0 bases, leaving 11 bases between them. The germline CDR1 and CDR2 sequences are MGHRA and YSYEKL. DNA of the CDR3: TGCGCCAGCAGCCAACAGGGGCCCAGCTCCTACGAGCAGTACTTC. Translated: CASSQQGPSSYEQYF.

The chain couples TRBV18 to TRBJ1-4; weak D call: TRBD1 (5 bases). The V gene lost 2 bases and the J gene lost 8 bases, with 9 bases spanning the gap. Per germline, CDR1 KGHSH and CDR2 LQKENI. The CDR3 spans 13 residues. The CDR3 here is CASSPGAGEKLFF. As DNA, the CDR3 is TGTGCCAGCTCACCAGGGGCGGGAGAAAAACTGTTTTTT. The complete variable domain, with remaining parts taken from reference TRBV18 and TRBJ1-4, reads NAGVMQNPRHLVRRRGQEARLRCSPMKGHSHVYWYRQLPEEGLKFMVYLQKENIIDESGMPKERFSAEFPKEGPSILRIQQVVRGDSAAYFCASSPGAGEKLFFGSGTQLSVL.

V and J are TRBV18 and TRBJ2-7, with D tentatively TRBD2 (6 bases). The V end was cut by 3 bases, the J end by 4 bases, with 13 bases between. The length of the CDR3 is 14 residues. Germline CDR1 is KGHSH and CDR2 is LQKENI. This CDR3 is CASSPRGGWYEQYF. The CDR3 coding sequence is TGTGCCAGCTCACCTCGGGGAGGTTGGTACGAGCAGTACTTC.

The chain links TRBV7-3 to TRBJ2-1; 11 nucleotides match TRBD2. CDR3 length equals 15 residues. The V segment lost 5 bases and the J segment 6 bases; nucleotides outside the gene matches: 6. The germline V gene encodes CDR1 SGHTA and CDR2 FQGTGA. In nucleotides, the CDR3 is TGTGCCAGCAGCCCGACTAGCGGGGCCCGCAATGAGCAGTTCTTC. The encoded protein is CASSPTSGARNEQFF.

The chain carries TRBV6-5 and TRBJ2-5; 7 bases map to TRBD2. The CDR3 loop spans 14 amino acids. The V and J ends lost 8 bases and 2 bases, in that order; junction bases with no gene match: 8. CDR1 is MNHEY and CDR2 is SVGAGI in the germline V gene. DNA of the CDR3: TGTGCCAGCGGCCGGGACTATCTTCAAGAGACCCAGTACTTC. The encoded protein is CASGRDYLQETQYF.

The chain joins TRBV4-1 to TRBJ1-3; D might be TRBD1 (6 bases). With 5 bases removed from V and 6 bases from J, the gap between germline ends came to 17 bases. Germline V gives CDR1 MGHRA, CDR2 YSYEKL. This CDR3 region has 15 residues. The CDR3 DNA follows: TGCGCCAGCAGCTACCCAGGGGCTACCCTAAACACCATATATTTT. It is translated as CASSYPGATLNTIYF.

V is TRBV5-4 and J is TRBJ1-2; D is perhaps TRBD1 (5 bases). The CDR3 consists of 15 residues. The germline gives CDR1 SGHNT, CDR2 YYREEE (reference sequence). V lost 0 bases, J lost 5 bases, and 14 bases lay in between. DNA of the CDR3: TGTGCCAGCAGCTTGGTAGGATCCCGGGGGTATGGCTACACCTTC. This encodes CASSLVGSRGYGYTF.

The J gene is TRBJ2-7, the V gene TRBV11-1; D not certain. Germline V gives CDR1 SGHAT, CDR2 FQDESV (reference sequence). CDR3 length equals 14 residues. V was trimmed by 7 bases and J by 3 bases, leaving 16 bases between them. The DNA for the CDR3 is TGTGCCAGCACCCTACGTGAAGGTATCTACGAGCAGTACTTC. It translates to CASTLREGIYEQYF.

J is TRBJ1-5 and V is TRBV19; tentatively, D is TRBD1 (5 bases). Germline V gene sequence: CDR1 LNHDA, CDR2 SQIVND (reference sequence). The V gene lost 8 bases and the J gene lost 3 bases, with 17 bases spanning the gap. This CDR3 comprises 15 residues. The DNA for the CDR3 is TGTGCCAGTGACCGGGACGGGCTCTCCAATCAGCCCCAGCATTTT. Translating it yields CASDRDGLSNQPQHF. Full variable domain (outside the CDR3, taken from reference TRBV19 and TRBJ1-5): DGGITQSPKYLFRKEGQNVTLSCEQNLNHDAMYWYRQDPGQGLRLIYYSQIVNDFQKGDIAEGYSVSREKKESFPLTVTSAQKNPTAFYLCASDRDGLSNQPQHFGDGTRLSIL.

The chain combines TRBV4-3 with TRBJ2-7; 10 bases align to TRBD1. This CDR3 is 18 amino acids long. The ends lost 1 base at V and 3 bases at J; junction bases unmatched: 12. Germline loops: CDR1 LGHNA, CDR2 YSLEER. CDR3 sequence reads: CASSQVLLGGQGGYEQYF. The CDR3 DNA sequence: TGCGCCAGCAGCCAAGTTCTGTTAGGAGGACAGGGGGGCTACGAGCAGTACTTC.

The V gene is TRBV7-2, the J gene TRBJ1-2; D is possibly TRBD1 (6 bases). Trimming pared 3 bases from V and 0 bases from J, leaving 8 bases between. The CDR3 is made up of 14 amino acids. Germline loops: CDR1 SGHTA, CDR2 FQGNSA. CDR3 sequence reads: CASSFNRANYGYTF. DNA of the CDR3: TGTGCCAGCAGCTTTAACAGGGCTAACTATGGCTACACCTTC.